Listed below are T cell receptor beta chains from one sample, sequenced in a study of blood T cell repertoires in COVID-19. The repertoire was sequenced with immunoSEQ multiplex PCR; TCRdb's copy has only in-frame clones and lacks some. The sample holds around 350,000 clones; about 87% are singletons and the top ten take 3%. Specimen: peripheral blood. Source of these receptors: a human donor in a cohort sampled during active COVID-19. CDR3s include the opening cysteine and the closing phenylalanine or tryptophan. Fields, in order: V gene, J gene, CDR3 protein.

v_call: TRBV5-5; j_call: TRBJ2-1; cdr3_aa: CASSFYGTSGNEQFF
v_call: TRBV4-2; j_call: TRBJ1-2; cdr3_aa: CASSQEWGQSAGYTF
v_call: TRBV6-1; j_call: TRBJ2-3; cdr3_aa: CASGLADTQYF
v_call: TRBV30; j_call: TRBJ2-1; cdr3_aa: CAWTSGRVNPSYNEQFF
v_call: TRBV6-6; j_call: TRBJ1-4; cdr3_aa: CASSYPGENEKLFF
v_call: TRBV2; j_call: TRBJ2-5; cdr3_aa: CASSEGPSQETQYF
v_call: TRBV7-2; j_call: TRBJ2-7; cdr3_aa: CASSTRTSGSRYEQYF
v_call: TRBV12-3/TRBV12-4; j_call: TRBJ1-4; cdr3_aa: CASRVTGNEKLFF
v_call: TRBV9; j_call: TRBJ2-3; cdr3_aa: CASSVARATDTQYF
v_call: TRBV7-3; j_call: TRBJ2-5; cdr3_aa: CASSLGQQETQYF
v_call: TRBV19; j_call: TRBJ2-1; cdr3_aa: CASSGTSGGSEQFF
v_call: TRBV4-1; j_call: TRBJ2-7; cdr3_aa: CASSQDSGSSLYSYEQYF
v_call: TRBV2; j_call: TRBJ2-5; cdr3_aa: CASSEGLEETQYF
v_call: TRBV18; j_call: TRBJ2-7; cdr3_aa: CASSPRTWRQGGDEQYF
v_call: TRBV19; j_call: TRBJ2-7; cdr3_aa: CASSISRVGEQYF
v_call: TRBV18; j_call: TRBJ2-3; cdr3_aa: CASSPPRDSDTQYF
v_call: TRBV14; j_call: TRBJ2-7; cdr3_aa: CASSHRGDRGYEQYF
v_call: TRBV5-4; j_call: TRBJ2-7; cdr3_aa: CASSHLGGGFMNEQYF
v_call: TRBV5-1; j_call: TRBJ1-1; cdr3_aa: CASSLGTGERAFF
v_call: TRBV7-9; j_call: TRBJ2-3; cdr3_aa: CASSSSTSGSTDTQYF
v_call: TRBV3-1/TRBV3-2; j_call: TRBJ2-2; cdr3_aa: CASSQRQGSTELFF
v_call: TRBV24-1; j_call: TRBJ2-2; cdr3_aa: CATSERDRVGEGGELFF
v_call: TRBV7-9; j_call: TRBJ1-1; cdr3_aa: CASRLGTGREAFF
v_call: TRBV7-2; j_call: TRBJ2-3; cdr3_aa: CASSLGREADTQYF
v_call: TRBV29-1; j_call: TRBJ1-2; cdr3_aa: CSVDRGQAYGYTF
v_call: TRBV11-2; j_call: TRBJ2-1; cdr3_aa: CASSLAAGGNEQFF
v_call: TRBV4-1; j_call: TRBJ1-2; cdr3_aa: CASSQGSPLRDYGYTF
v_call: TRBV10-3; j_call: TRBJ2-5; cdr3_aa: CAISKGLAGGPLQETQYF
v_call: TRBV5-4; j_call: TRBJ2-7; cdr3_aa: CASSPGLDSYEQYF
v_call: TRBV18; j_call: TRBJ2-3; cdr3_aa: CASSPPGLAGTDTQYF
v_call: TRBV9; j_call: TRBJ1-3; cdr3_aa: CASSVGVTNSGNTIYF
v_call: TRBV30; j_call: TRBJ1-3; cdr3_aa: CAWNQGLSGNTIYF